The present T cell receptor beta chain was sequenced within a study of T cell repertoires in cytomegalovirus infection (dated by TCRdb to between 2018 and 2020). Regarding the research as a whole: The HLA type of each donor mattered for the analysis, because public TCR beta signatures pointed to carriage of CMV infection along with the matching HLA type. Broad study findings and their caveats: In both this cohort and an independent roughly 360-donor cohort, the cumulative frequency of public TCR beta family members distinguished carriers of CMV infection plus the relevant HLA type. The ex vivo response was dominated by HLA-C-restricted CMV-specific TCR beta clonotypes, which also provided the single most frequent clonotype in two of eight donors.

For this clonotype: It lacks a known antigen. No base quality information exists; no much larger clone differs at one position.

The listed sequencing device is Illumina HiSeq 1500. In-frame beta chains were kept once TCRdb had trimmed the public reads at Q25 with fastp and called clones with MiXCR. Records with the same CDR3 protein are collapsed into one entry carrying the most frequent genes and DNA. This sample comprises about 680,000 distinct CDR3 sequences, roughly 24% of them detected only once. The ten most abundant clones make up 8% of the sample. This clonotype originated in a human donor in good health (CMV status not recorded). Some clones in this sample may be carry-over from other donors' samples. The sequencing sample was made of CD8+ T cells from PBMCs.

The nucleotide sequence reads TGCAGTGCTAGACTCACTGACAGGCGTCGTAATTCACCCCTCCACTTT. Protein translation: CSARLTDRRRNSPLHF. The V and J genes are TRBV20-1 and TRBJ1-6, with TRBD1 tentatively as D gene (6 bases match). The CDR3 spans 16 residues, from the cysteine through the phenylalanine. The read is trimmed to its CDR3 DNA, 48 bases read in frame from base 1. The germline V gene (reference sequence) specifies DFQATT as CDR1 and SNEGSKA as CDR2. Trimming costs V 2 bases and J 6 bases, and their ends lie 17 bases apart.